These 14 T cell receptor beta chains were all obtained from the same sample, sequenced in a study of T cell repertoires in enteric fever. Each CDR3 protein gets one entry after TCRdb re-called the reads with MiXCR. The table lists roughly 1,500 distinct CDR3 sequences, about 35% of them singletons. Material for sequencing was CCR7- CD38- CD4+ T cells from PBMCs. The receptors derive from a human donor with Salmonella enteric fever, either typhoid or paratyphoid (not recorded which).

This clonotype counts as large. This rearrangement joins TRBV5-1 to TRBJ2-3; no reliable D call. The germline V gene encodes CDR1 SGHRS and CDR2 YFSETQ. CDR3 length: 13 amino acids. V was shortened by 1 base and J by 4 bases, with 7 bases between the two germline ends. The CDR3 nucleotides read TGCGCCAGCAGCTTGCAGGAGTCAGATACGCAGTATTTT. Residues: CASSLQESDTQYF.

By share, this clonotype counts as medium-sized. This chain uses TRBV5-1 with TRBJ2-7, with 9 bases that match TRBD2. The CDR3 covers 14 residues. Per germline, CDR1 SGHRS and CDR2 YFSETQ. The trim removed 4 bases at V and 6 bases at J, leaving 8 bases unmatched. In DNA, the CDR3 is TGCGCCAGCAGCAATTTAGCGGGAGTGGCCGAGCAGTACTTC. Amino acid sequence: CASSNLAGVAEQYF.

Only a few counts were recorded for this clonotype. This chain uses TRBV7-3 with TRBJ2-7, with a tentative D call TRBD2 (6 bases). The CDR3 has 13 residues. Trimming left V 0 bases short and J 6 bases short, with 9 bases between. The V gene's germline CDR1 is SGHTA and CDR2 FQGTGA. CDR3 in DNA: TGTGCCAGCAGCTTAACCCTAGCGAGCGAGCAGTACTTC. It encodes CASSLTLASEQYF. The complete variable domain, with remaining parts taken from reference TRBV7-3 and TRBJ2-7, reads GAGVSQTPSNKVTEKGKYVELRCDPISGHTALYWYRQSLGQGPEFLIYFQGTGAADDSGLPNDRFFAVRPEGSVSTLKIQRTERGDSAVYLCASSLTLASEQYFGPGTRLTVT.

This chain links TRBV7-9 with TRBJ2-1, with D uncertain. CDR3 length: 12 amino acids. V gave up 1 base and J gave up 12 bases, with 10 bases separating them. The germline V gene encodes CDR1 SEHNR and CDR2 FQNEAQ (reference sequence). CDR3 DNA: TGTGCCAGCAGCTTAGTGGGCTATGGGCAGTTCTTC. This encodes CASSLVGYGQFF.

The gene calls are TRBV7-9 and TRBJ1-1; 8 bases are shared with TRBD1. The J segment lost 4 bases and the V segment lost 3 bases, leaving 10 bases of the junction unmatched. The CDR3 loop spans 16 amino acids. Germline values: CDR1 SEHNR, CDR2 FQNEAQ (reference sequence). The CDR3 DNA follows: TGTGCCAGCAGCTTGCCCAGGACAGGGCGAGGCACTGAAGCTTTCTTT. It codes for CASSLPRTGRGTEAFF.

CDR3 sequence: CASSLGLGDHSPLHF. CDR3 coding DNA: TGCGCCAGCAGCTTGGGTCTCGGGGATCATTCACCCCTCCACTTT. V is TRBV5-1 and J is TRBJ1-6, with no clear D. Looked up from germline, CDR1 is SGHRS and CDR2 is YFSETQ. V was pared by 0 bases and J by 8 bases, with 12 bases between. There are 15 residues in the CDR3.

By share, this clonotype counts as large. The chain employs TRBV5-1 and TRBJ2-3, with 8 nucleotides matching TRBD1. Germline lookup yields CDR1 SGHRS and CDR2 YFSETQ. The CDR3 runs 15 residues. Trimming removed 6 bases from V and 4 bases from J; junction bases left unmatched: 10. This CDR3 is CASIGAGQASDTQYF. Here the CDR3 DNA reads TGCGCCAGCATAGGCGCGGGACAGGCATCAGATACGCAGTATTTT.

Only a few counts were recorded for this clonotype. The chain is built from TRBV11-1 and TRBJ1-4; D not resolved. Germline V gene lookup returns CDR1 SGHAT and CDR2 FQDESV (reference sequence). This CDR3 region has 15 residues. With 5 bases removed from V and 2 bases from J, the gap between germline ends came to 12 bases. The CDR3 nucleotides read TGTGCCAGCAGCCCCTTAGGGTGGACTAATGAAAAACTGTTTTTT. Amino acid sequence: CASSPLGWTNEKLFF.

V usage is TRBV5-1 and J usage is TRBJ2-7, with 9 bases lining up with TRBD1. V gave up 3 bases and J gave up 4 bases; unmatched junction bases: 8. Germline V gene sequence: CDR1 SGHRS, CDR2 YFSETQ. This CDR3 spans 15 amino acids. The CDR3 DNA reads TGCGCCAGCAGCTCCACCCCGGGACAGGGTTACGAGCAGTACTTC. This sequence encodes CASSSTPGQGYEQYF.

The chain links TRBV18 to TRBJ2-1; D ambiguous. Germline CDR1 is KGHSH and CDR2 is LQKENI. The CDR3 extends over 14 amino acids. The V end was cut by 1 base, the J end by 5 bases, with 9 bases between. CDR3 loop: CASSPRGLNNEQFF. CDR3 in DNA: TGTGCCAGCTCACCACGAGGTCTCAACAATGAGCAGTTCTTC. The variable domain in full, with the rest retrieved from reference TRBV18 and TRBJ2-1, is NAGVMQNPRHLVRRRGQEARLRCSPMKGHSHVYWYRQLPEEGLKFMVYLQKENIIDESGMPKERFSAEFPKEGPSILRIQQVVRGDSAAYFCASSPRGLNNEQFFGPGTRLTVL.

The chain combines TRBV11-2 with TRBJ1-1; no definite D call. The V end was cut by 3 bases, the J end by 1 base, with 6 bases between. The germline V gene encodes CDR1 SGHAT and CDR2 FQNNGV. The CDR3 covers 13 residues. DNA of the CDR3: TGTGCCAGCAGCTTTTCTCGGAACACTGAAGCTTTCTTT. This gives the protein CASSFSRNTEAFF.

The chain recombines TRBV7-3 with TRBJ2-1; TRBD2 aligns across 9 bases. CDR1 and CDR2 (germline): SGHTA, FQGTGA. The CDR3 length is 13 residues. The trim removed 5 bases at V and 9 bases at J, leaving 5 bases unmatched. The CDR3 DNA is TGTGCCAGCAGCCCACAGACTAGCGGTGAGCAGTTCTTC. The encoded protein is CASSPQTSGEQFF. Full variable domain (remainder filled in from reference TRBV7-3 and TRBJ2-1): GAGVSQTPSNKVTEKGKYVELRCDPISGHTALYWYRQSLGQGPEFLIYFQGTGAADDSGLPNDRFFAVRPEGSVSTLKIQRTERGDSAVYLCASSPQTSGEQFFGPGTRLTVL.

V and J are TRBV7-6 and TRBJ2-1; 10 nucleotides align to TRBD2. CDR3 length equals 17 residues. V lost 5 bases to trimming and J lost 3 bases; unmatched junction nucleotides: 10. CDR1 and CDR2 (germline): SGHVS, FNYEAQ. The CDR3 protein is CASSPSPGLAVYNEQFF. Written as DNA, the CDR3 is TGTGCCAGCAGCCCCTCACCCGGACTAGCGGTCTACAATGAGCAGTTCTTC.

The chain employs TRBV7-3 and TRBJ2-1, with a possible D match to TRBD1 (6 bases). Germline CDR1 reads SGHTA; CDR2 reads FQGTGA. V gave up 2 bases and J gave up 5 bases, with 10 bases separating them. This CDR3 region has 14 residues. CDR3 amino acids: CASSLGQGNNEQFF. CDR3 coding DNA: TGTGCCAGCAGCTTAGGGCAGGGGAACAATGAGCAGTTCTTC.